The entry that follows covers one TCR beta chain sequence. Its specificity is unknown. Deep-level assay runs were performed. The repertoire was sequenced with immunoSEQ multiplex PCR; TCRdb's copy has only in-frame clones and lacks some. The data show around 2.3 million clones, with under 97% seen just once and around 0.13% held by the top ten. Germline values: CDR1 SGHNT, CDR2 YENEEA. This CDR3 is built from 15 residues. V lost 0 bases and J 3 bases, leaving 9 bases between the germline ends. It was into CD45RA+ naive and CD45RA-negative memory subsets that the CD4+ cells were split. These data come from a study of shared clonotypes between healthy human individuals. At the level of the study: The study used three CD4 naive, three CD4 memory, two CD8 naive and one CD8 memory plate per donor.

Study findings and constraints: Lower generation probabilities were found for non-shared clonotypes than for those shared by all four donors.

The chain uses TRBV11-3 and TRBJ2-1; D is possibly TRBD2 (6 bases). Material for sequencing was naive CD4+ T cells sorted from blood. Stated subset: CD45RA+ positively selected. The receptor comes from a man aged 18 to 30 in good health. The CDR3 region is CASSLDQGLYNEQFF. CDR3 in DNA: TGTGCCAGCAGCTTAGATCAGGGACTCTACAATGAGCAGTTCTTC.